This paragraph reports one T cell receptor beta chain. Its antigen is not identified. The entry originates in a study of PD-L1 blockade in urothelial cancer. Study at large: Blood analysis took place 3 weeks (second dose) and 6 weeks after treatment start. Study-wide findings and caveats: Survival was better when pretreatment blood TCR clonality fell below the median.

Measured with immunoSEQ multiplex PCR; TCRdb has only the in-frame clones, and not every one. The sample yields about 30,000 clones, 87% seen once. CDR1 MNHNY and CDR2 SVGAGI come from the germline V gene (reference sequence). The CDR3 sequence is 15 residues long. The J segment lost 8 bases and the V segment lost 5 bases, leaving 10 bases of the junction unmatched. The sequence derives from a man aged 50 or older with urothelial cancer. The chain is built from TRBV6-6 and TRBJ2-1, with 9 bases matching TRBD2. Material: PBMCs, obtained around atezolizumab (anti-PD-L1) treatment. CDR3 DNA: TGTGCCAGCAGTCCCGCGGGAGGGCCTCCCGATGAGCAGTTCTTC. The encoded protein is CASSPAGGPPDEQFF.